This is a list of T cell receptor beta chains from one sample in a study of blood T cell repertoires in COVID-19. Generated by immunoSEQ multiplex PCR, the TCRdb table keeps only in-frame clones and is missing some. The sample includes roughly 76,000 clones, about 80% seen only once; the top ten take about 16%. Source material: peripheral blood. All receptors come from a human donor in a cohort sampled during active COVID-19. CDR3s include the opening cysteine and the closing phenylalanine or tryptophan. The order of the fields is V gene, D gene, clone size, J gene, CDR3 DNA, CDR3 protein. The D gene is left open where the match is weak. Size is omitted from some rows. Given values are once, few, many or a class for expanded clones.

V gene: TRBV3-1/TRBV3-2
D gene: NA
clone size: NA
J gene: TRBJ2-5
CDR3 DNA: TGTGCCAGCAGCCAAGGAGTTGTGGGAGAAGAGACCCAGTACTTC
CDR3 protein: CASSQGVVGEETQYF

V gene: TRBV11-2
D gene: NA
clone size: NA
J gene: TRBJ1-2
CDR3 DNA: TGTGCCAGCAGCCTGGACCCAGGGTATGGCTACACCTTC
CDR3 protein: CASSLDPGYGYTF

V gene: TRBV15
D gene: TRBD2
clone size: few
J gene: TRBJ2-1
CDR3 DNA: TGTGCCACCGGGACTAGCGGGAGGGGACCCTCCTACAATGAGCAGTTCTTC
CDR3 protein: CATGTSGRGPSYNEQFF

V gene: TRBV5-1
D gene: NA
clone size: NA
J gene: TRBJ2-7
CDR3 DNA: TGCGCCAGCAGCTTGGACAGGTATGGTTACGAGCAGTACTTC
CDR3 protein: CASSLDRYGYEQYF

V gene: TRBV14
D gene: NA
clone size: NA
J gene: TRBJ2-6
CDR3 DNA: TGTGCCAGCAGCCTCGGTGGGGCCAACGTCCTGACTTTC
CDR3 protein: CASSLGGANVLTF

V gene: TRBV27
D gene: NA
clone size: NA
J gene: TRBJ2-7
CDR3 DNA: TGTGCCAGCAGTTTATCCCCCCCCGAGCACGAGCAGTACTTC
CDR3 protein: CASSLSPPEHEQYF

V gene: TRBV6-2/TRBV6-3
D gene: NA
clone size: NA
J gene: TRBJ2-3
CDR3 DNA: TGTGCCAGCAGTCCGGACAGAAGCACAGATACGCAGTATTTT
CDR3 protein: CASSPDRSTDTQYF

V gene: TRBV9
D gene: NA
clone size: NA
J gene: TRBJ2-7
CDR3 DNA: TGTGCCAGCAGCGTGACTACAGGGTTTGTAAACGAGCAGTACTTC
CDR3 protein: CASSVTTGFVNEQYF

V gene: TRBV28
D gene: NA
clone size: NA
J gene: TRBJ1-1
CDR3 DNA: TGTGCCAGCAGTTTGGACAGAAACATGAACACTGAAGCTTTCTTT
CDR3 protein: CASSLDRNMNTEAFF

V gene: TRBV6-2/TRBV6-3
D gene: NA
clone size: NA
J gene: TRBJ2-3
CDR3 DNA: TGTGCCAGCAGTTACAAGACTTACACAGATACGCAGTATTTT
CDR3 protein: CASSYKTYTDTQYF

V gene: TRBV5-4
D gene: NA
clone size: NA
J gene: TRBJ2-7
CDR3 DNA: TGTGCCAGCAACCTCGGGGCAGGGAGGACCTACGAGCAGTACTTC
CDR3 protein: CASNLGAGRTYEQYF

V gene: TRBV19
D gene: TRBD2
clone size: NA
J gene: TRBJ2-3
CDR3 DNA: TGTGCCAGTAGTATAGATGTCGGGGCGGGAGGGGATACGCAGTATTTT
CDR3 protein: CASSIDVGAGGDTQYF

V gene: TRBV7-2
D gene: NA
clone size: NA
J gene: TRBJ2-7
CDR3 DNA: TGTGCCAGCAGCTTAGAAGCGTTCCTTAGCGGTCGATCCTACGAGCAGTACTTC
CDR3 protein: CASSLEAFLSGRSYEQYF

V gene: TRBV27
D gene: NA
clone size: medium-sized
J gene: TRBJ2-1
CDR3 DNA: TGTGCCAGCAGTGCCCTACCCCCCGGGACACCCCTAGCCCCTGGCTCCTACAATGAGCAGTTCTTC
CDR3 protein: CASSALPPGTPLAPGSYNEQFF

V gene: TRBV18
D gene: TRBD2
clone size: NA
J gene: TRBJ2-7
CDR3 DNA: TGTGCCAGCTCAGAGACTAGCGGGAGGTACGAGCAGTACTTC
CDR3 protein: CASSETSGRYEQYF

V gene: TRBV6-2/TRBV6-3
D gene: TRBD1
clone size: NA
J gene: TRBJ2-3
CDR3 DNA: TGTGCCAGCAGTTACTGGGGACAGGGGGCCTCAGATACGCAGTATTTT
CDR3 protein: CASSYWGQGASDTQYF

V gene: TRBV7-9
D gene: TRBD2
clone size: few
J gene: TRBJ2-1
CDR3 DNA: TGTGCCAGCAGCTTAGGTCTAGCGGGAGGCCACCCCCTATCCATTGTGCAGTTCTTC
CDR3 protein: CASSLGLAGGHPLSIVQFF

V gene: TRBV6-6
D gene: NA
clone size: NA
J gene: TRBJ2-5
CDR3 DNA: TGTGCCAGCAGATATGGTGCCGTAGAAGAGACCCAGTACTTC
CDR3 protein: CASRYGAVEETQYF

V gene: TRBV7-7
D gene: NA
clone size: once
J gene: TRBJ2-2
CDR3 DNA: TGTGCCAGCAGCTTAGGCGTGTTAGCGGAGAACACCGGGGAGCTGTTTTTT
CDR3 protein: CASSLGVLAENTGELFF

V gene: TRBV5-1
D gene: NA
clone size: once
J gene: TRBJ2-5
CDR3 DNA: TGCGCCAGCAGCTTGGATGGGGGCACAAGGGAGACCCAGTACTTC
CDR3 protein: CASSLDGGTRETQYF

V gene: TRBV5-8
D gene: NA
clone size: NA
J gene: TRBJ2-6
CDR3 DNA: TGTGCCAGCAGCTCCTCAGGGGTCGGGGCCAACGTCCTGACTTTC
CDR3 protein: CASSSSGVGANVLTF

V gene: TRBV7-9
D gene: NA
clone size: medium-sized
J gene: TRBJ1-2
CDR3 DNA: TGTGCCAGCAGCTTTCCAGGGGACGTCGGCTACACCTTC
CDR3 protein: CASSFPGDVGYTF

V gene: TRBV5-1
D gene: NA
clone size: NA
J gene: TRBJ1-6
CDR3 DNA: TGCGCCAGCAGCATAGACACCTCTAATTCACCCCTCCACTTT
CDR3 protein: CASSIDTSNSPLHF

V gene: TRBV25-1
D gene: TRBD1
clone size: NA
J gene: TRBJ2-5
CDR3 DNA: TGTGCCAGCAGTGAAGGGGGACAGGGGGCAACGCGAGAGACCCAGTACTTC
CDR3 protein: CASSEGGQGATRETQYF

V gene: TRBV6-5
D gene: TRBD2
clone size: NA
J gene: TRBJ2-7
CDR3 DNA: TGTGCCAGCACCAAAAGCGGGACTCAAGAGCAGTACTTC
CDR3 protein: CASTKSGTQEQYF

V gene: TRBV3-1/TRBV3-2
D gene: NA
clone size: NA
J gene: TRBJ1-1
CDR3 DNA: TGTGCCAGCAGCCAAGTTCTCAGGGCGAGTGTCGCTTTCTTT
CDR3 protein: CASSQVLRASVAFF

V gene: TRBV7-2
D gene: NA
clone size: NA
J gene: TRBJ1-2
CDR3 DNA: TGTGCCAGCAGCTCCCCTGGGGCTGGTATTGACTATGGCTACACCTTC
CDR3 protein: CASSSPGAGIDYGYTF

V gene: TRBV18
D gene: NA
clone size: few
J gene: TRBJ2-7
CDR3 DNA: TGTGCCAGCTCAATCCTCGGGGACATAAGTACCTACGAGCAGTACTTC
CDR3 protein: CASSILGDISTYEQYF

V gene: TRBV20-1
D gene: NA
clone size: NA
J gene: TRBJ2-1
CDR3 DNA: TGCAGTGCTAGTGCCAGACAGCTAGGGTTCAATGAGCAGTTCTTC
CDR3 protein: CSASARQLGFNEQFF

V gene: TRBV6-2/TRBV6-3
D gene: TRBD1
clone size: few
J gene: TRBJ2-5
CDR3 DNA: TGTGCCAGCAGTCCGCGGACAGGGCAAGAGACCCAGTACTTC
CDR3 protein: CASSPRTGQETQYF

V gene: TRBV18
D gene: TRBD1
clone size: NA
J gene: TRBJ2-7
CDR3 DNA: TGTGCCAGCTCACCGGGGACAGGGGAATACGAGCAGTACTTC
CDR3 protein: CASSPGTGEYEQYF

V gene: TRBV19
D gene: NA
clone size: NA
J gene: TRBJ1-5
CDR3 DNA: TGTGCCAGTAGCCCAAATCTACCCCGTCAGCCCCAGCATTTT
CDR3 protein: CASSPNLPRQPQHF